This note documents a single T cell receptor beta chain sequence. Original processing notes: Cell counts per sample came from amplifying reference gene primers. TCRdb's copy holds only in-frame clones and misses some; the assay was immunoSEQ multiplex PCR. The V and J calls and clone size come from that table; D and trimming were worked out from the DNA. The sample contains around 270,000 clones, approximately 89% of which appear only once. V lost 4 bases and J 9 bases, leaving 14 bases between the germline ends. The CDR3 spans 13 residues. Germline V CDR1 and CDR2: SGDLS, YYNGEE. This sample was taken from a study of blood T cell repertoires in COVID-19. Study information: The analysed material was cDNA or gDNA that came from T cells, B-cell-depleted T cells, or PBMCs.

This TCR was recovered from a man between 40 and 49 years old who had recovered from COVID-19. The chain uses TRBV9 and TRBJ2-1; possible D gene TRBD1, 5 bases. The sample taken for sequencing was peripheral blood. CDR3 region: CASSRQSVSEQFF. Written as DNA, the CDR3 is TGTGCCAGCAGCCGACAGTCCGTAAGTGAGCAGTTCTTC. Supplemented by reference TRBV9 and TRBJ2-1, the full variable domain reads DSGVTQTPKHLITATGQRVTLRCSPRSGDLSVYWYQQSLDQGLQFLIQYYNGEERAKGNILERFSAQQFPDLHSELNLSSLELGDSALYFCASSRQSVSEQFFGPGTRLTVL.